This T cell receptor (beta chain) comes out of a study of regulatory T cells in long-lasting Graves disease. To note about this clonotype: Antigen unknown. One end of the junction fails to match germline, which may point to a read error.

Time point noted: newly diagnosed GD, antithyroid drugs for less than 3 months. RNA isolated from PBMCs was used to make the TCR library. By American Thyroid Association guidelines, Graves' disease was diagnosed in the cohort. Germline V gene lookup returns CDR1 SGHVS and CDR2 FQNEAQ. The CDR3 has 15 residues. Relying on iRepertoire HTBI primers and Arm-PCR of CDR3 regions, the team built TCR beta libraries. TCRdb re-called the multiplex PCR reads with MiXCR, one entry per CDR3 protein. Found here are 400,000 to 500,000 distinct CDR3 sequences, roughly 15% of them singletons; the top ten hold about a quarter. Study observations and caveats: TCR diversity was lower in persistent Graves' patients than in newly diagnosed ones. Thyroid tissue was not sampled; only peripheral blood was.

Separately, the same data were catalogued under a study of T cells in Graves' hyperthyroidism and ophthalmopathy. From that report: Patients aged 18 to 65 with hyperthyroidism were newly diagnosed, with duration under 2 months.

The sample consisted of peripheral blood mononuclear cells (PBMCs), taken at new diagnosis, from a patient treated with antithyroid drugs. The TCR originated in a woman aged 18-29 years with Graves disease. The chain joins TRBV7-8 to TRBJ1-5; tentatively, D is TRBD1 (6 bases). The chain's CDR3 is CAGSLSGVRNQPQHF. For the CDR3, the DNA is TGTGCCGGCAGCTTATCAGGGGTTCGAAATCAGCCCCAGCATTTT.